This record looks at one T cell receptor beta chain sequence and its context. The source of the sample is a study of T cell responses to AZD1222 COVID-19 vaccine. CDR1 SEHNR and CDR2 FQNEAQ come from the germline V gene (reference sequence). The V gene end was trimmed by 6 bases and the J gene end by 7 bases; junction bases not matched to a gene: 10. This CDR3 is built from 14 residues. Sequenced by immunoSEQ multiplex PCR; TCRdb stores in-frame clones only, minus some. The table lists about 170,000 clones, roughly nine tenths of them singletons. V and J are TRBV7-9 and TRBJ1-2; 8 nucleotides agree with TRBD1. This sequence was found in an adult in good health. The starting material was peripheral blood, obtained on day 0 of AZD1222 vaccination. Here the CDR3 reads CASRNTGQAAGYTF. CDR3 DNA: TGTGCCAGCAGGAATACGGGACAGGCGGCTGGCTACACCTTC.